This record covers a single T cell receptor (beta chain). This entry comes from a study of blood T cell repertoires in COVID-19. While infection was still active, Seattle patients were enrolled and then followed longitudinally. In the authors' workflow: For nucleated cells, counts were estimated from reference gene primer amplification. Clones were sequenced by immunoSEQ multiplex PCR, and TCRdb holds only the in-frame ones, with some missing. V and J calls and clone size are those listed in that table; D and trimming were worked out from the DNA. The sample holds approximately 120,000 clones; approximately 90% are singletons and the top ten take about 2%. The CDR3 extends over 15 amino acids. Germline CDR1 and CDR2: SGHTA and FQGNSA. J was trimmed by 4 bases and V by 4 bases; bases with no gene match: 5.

The source is a man in his forties or fifties with COVID-19, enrolled during active disease. Sequenced input: peripheral blood. The J gene is TRBJ1-1, the V gene TRBV7-2; TRBD1 matches at 11 bases. CDR3 region: CASSSGTGGGTEAFF. CDR3 bases: TGTGCCAGCAGCTCCGGGACAGGGGGTGGCACTGAAGCTTTCTTT.